This entry lists 16 T cell receptor beta chains sequenced from one sample in a study of blood T cell repertoires in COVID-19. Only in-frame clones appear in the TCRdb table, and some are missing; sequencing was by immunoSEQ multiplex PCR. The sample lists about 290,000 clones, around 90% occurring once. Specimen: peripheral blood. These TCRs come from a woman in her forties who had recovered from COVID-19.

This chain links TRBV30 with TRBJ2-1; 10 nucleotides match TRBD2. Germline assignment: CDR1 GTSNPN and CDR2 SVGIG (reference sequence). The V gene end was trimmed by 2 bases and the J gene end by 6 bases; junction bases not matched to a gene: 10. The CDR3 totals 16 residues. In DNA, the CDR3 is TGTGCCTGGAGTTCAACTCACAGCGGGAGGGGCAATGAGCAGTTCTTC. Translated: CAWSSTHSGRGNEQFF. Looking up the rest from reference TRBV30 and TRBJ2-1 gives the full variable domain: SQTIHQWPATLVQPVGSPLSLECTVEGTSNPNLYWYRQAAGRGLQLLFYSVGIGQISSEVPQNLSASRPQDRQFILSSKKLLLSDSGFYLCAWSSTHSGRGNEQFFGPGTRLTVL.

In DNA, the CDR3 is TGTGCCACCAGTGACCCCTCGGGGCAGGGGAGAGGAATAGATACGCAGTATTTT. Translation: CATSDPSGQGRGIDTQYF. V usage is TRBV24-1 and J usage is TRBJ2-3; maybe TRBD1 (6 bases). The CDR3 runs to 18 residues. V was clipped by 4 bases and J by 5 bases, with 24 bases between them. Germline V gene lookup returns CDR1 KGHDR and CDR2 SFDVKD.

J is TRBJ2-1 and V is TRBV25-1; 11 bases are a match to TRBD2. J lost 4 bases, V lost 6 bases, and 14 bases had no gene match. CDR3 length: 18 amino acids. The germline V gene encodes CDR1 MGHDK and CDR2 SYGVNS. For the CDR3, the DNA is TGTGCCAGCAGCCCCCTCGGACTAGCGGGTGGACCGTACAATGAGCAGTTCTTC. Its translation: CASSPLGLAGGPYNEQFF.

The genes are TRBV5-6 and TRBJ2-7; unclear D gene. CDR3 length equals 13 residues. Germline CDR1 reads SGHDT; CDR2 reads YYEEEE. V dropped 4 bases and J dropped 2 bases, with 10 bases sitting between them. CDR3 bases: TGTGCCAGCAGCGGCAGAGGCCCCTACGAGCAGTACTTC. This sequence encodes CASSGRGPYEQYF.

In DNA form, the CDR3 reads TGTGCCATCAGTGAAGGGCAGGGCCCATACAATGAGCAGTTCTTC. It is translated as CAISEGQGPYNEQFF. The rearrangement links TRBV10-3 to TRBJ2-1; TRBD1 is a possible D gene (5 bases). The CDR3 has 15 amino acids. Trimming left V 3 bases short and J 4 bases short, with 13 bases between. Germline V lookup: CDR1 ENHRY, CDR2 SYGVKD.

In DNA form, the CDR3 reads TGCGCCAGCAGCTCCCGGACTAGCGGGAGCCTCCTCGAGACCCAGTACTTC. It translates to CASSSRTSGSLLETQYF. The chain carries TRBV5-1 and TRBJ2-5; the match to TRBD2 covers 13 bases. This CDR3 has 17 residues. V gave up 3 bases and J gave up 5 bases; unmatched junction bases: 10. The germline V gene has CDR1 SGHRS and CDR2 YFSETQ.

This clone turned up a few times. The rearrangement uses TRBV4-1 and TRBJ2-1; 9 bases map to TRBD2. V lost 3 bases to trimming and J lost 2 bases; unmatched junction nucleotides: 5. Germline CDR1 reads MGHRA; CDR2 reads YSYEKL. This CDR3 has 16 amino acids. DNA for the CDR3: TGCGCCAGCAGCCAGGGTATAGCGGGAGCCTACAATGAGCAGTTCTTC. Amino acids: CASSQGIAGAYNEQFF.

The chain has TRBV5-4 and TRBJ1-2; tentatively, D is TRBD1 (6 bases). This CDR3 is built from 14 residues. Trimming cost V 4 bases and J 2 bases, with 12 bases left between them. Germline CDR1 reads SGHNT; CDR2 reads YYREEE (reference sequence). The CDR3 loop is CASSGGGQNYGYTF. For the CDR3, the DNA is TGTGCCAGCAGCGGTGGGGGCCAAAACTATGGCTACACCTTC.

The chain is built from TRBV12-3 or TRBV12-4 and TRBJ2-5; TRBD1 might be the D (5 bases). The CDR3 is 13 amino acids. The germline V and J ends were trimmed by 6 bases and 1 base, with 9 bases remaining between them. DNA of the CDR3: TGTGCCAGCAGAAGACAGAGCCAAGAGACCCAGTACTTC. It specifies CASRRQSQETQYF.

The chain combines TRBV5-1 with TRBJ2-7, with a possible D match to TRBD2 (6 bases). The V gene lost 4 bases and the J gene lost 7 bases, with 18 bases spanning the gap. This CDR3 spans 14 amino acids. The germline CDR1 and CDR2 sequences are SGHRS and YFSETQ. This CDR3 reads CASSDLREQGEQYF. As DNA, the CDR3 is TGCGCCAGCAGCGATTTACGGGAGCAAGGGGAGCAGTACTTC.

The rearrangement uses TRBV19 and TRBJ1-1; D possibly corresponds to TRBD1 (5 bases). V lost 6 bases and J lost 0, with 11 bases in between. The CDR3 sequence is 14 residues long. CDR1 and CDR2 (germline): LNHDA, SQIVND (reference sequence). The CDR3 loop reads CASSPTDMNTEAFF. In DNA, the CDR3 is TGTGCCAGTAGCCCGACAGACATGAACACTGAAGCTTTCTTT.

The chain links TRBV20-1 to TRBJ1-1; 7 nucleotides line up with TRBD1. Germline V gives CDR1 DFQATT, CDR2 SNEGSKA (reference sequence). CDR3 length: 13 amino acids. Trimming took 3 bases from V and 6 from J; bases not matched to a gene: 7. CDR3 in DNA: TGCAGTGCTAGTCAGGGGGAATGGGCTGAAGCTTTCTTT. This gives the protein CSASQGEWAEAFF.

The chain uses TRBV5-1 and TRBJ2-7; D possibly corresponds to TRBD2 (5 bases). The germline V and J ends were trimmed by 1 base and 5 bases, with 13 bases remaining between them. The CDR3 contains 14 residues. Germline CDR1 SGHRS, CDR2 YFSETQ. CDR3 in amino acids: CASSLTSPIDEQYF. The DNA of the CDR3 is TGCGCCAGCAGCTTGACTAGTCCCATCGACGAGCAGTACTTC.

The rearrangement uses TRBV2 and TRBJ2-1; possibly TRBD2 for D (7 bases). The germline CDR1 and CDR2 sequences are SNHLY and FYNNEI. The CDR3 consists of 16 residues. Trimming left V 2 bases short and J 2 bases short, with 13 bases between. CDR3 residues: CASSESRGGAYNEQFF. As DNA, the CDR3 is TGTGCCAGCAGTGAAAGTAGAGGGGGGGCCTACAATGAGCAGTTCTTC.

The genes are TRBV5-1 and TRBJ2-7, with D possibly matching TRBD1 (6 bases). The germline V gene encodes CDR1 SGHRS and CDR2 YFSETQ. The CDR3 contains 14 residues. V was cut by 5 bases and J by 5 bases, with 17 bases left in between. The CDR3 nucleotides are TGCGCCAGCAGTCCTGGCCAGGGGTTGCACGAGCAGTACTTC. It yields the protein CASSPGQGLHEQYF.

V and J are TRBV27 and TRBJ2-5, with 9 nucleotides matching TRBD2. Germline V CDR1 and CDR2: MNHEY, SMNVEV (reference sequence). Losses at the gene ends were 5 bases for V and 4 bases for J; bases not matched to a gene: 8. This CDR3 has 15 residues. CDR3 protein: CASSRPGLARETQYF. Written as DNA, the CDR3 is TGTGCCAGCAGTCGACCGGGACTAGCTAGAGAGACCCAGTACTTC.